What follows are 20 T cell receptor beta chains derived from one specimen sequenced in a study of T-cell reconstitution after alpha-beta-depleted transplantation in children (dated by TCRdb to 2016 to 2017). The library was made by PCR. Sequencing was carried out with an Illumina HiSeq 2500. TCR libraries were prepared with molecular barcoding, using unique molecular identifiers to normalize TCRbeta repertoire quantification. TCRdb reprocessed the public reads (quality trimming at Q25 with fastp, clone calling with MiXCR) and kept in-frame beta chains. Rows merge per CDR3 protein into single entries with the most common DNA and genes. The sample table lists 550,000 to 800,000 distinct CDR3 sequences, 10% to 15% of them with a count of one. Jointly, the top ten make up 0.79% of the sample. The treatment or condition label, as the study defines it: allogeneic hematopoietic cell transplantation with graft depleted of TCRalphabeta T cells and CD19 B cells.

Material: PBMCs, obtained before TCRalphabeta/CD19-depleted stem cell transplant. The receptors here all came from a girl aged 2 to 9 with congenital amegakaryocytic thrombocytopenia, due to receive a stem cell transplant.

This clonotype was recorded many times. The V gene is TRBV4-2, the J gene TRBJ2-2; 10 bases match TRBD2. The V segment lost 0 bases and the J segment 7 bases; nucleotides outside the gene matches: 11. CDR1 is LGHNA and CDR2 is YNFKEQ in the germline V gene. The CDR3 is made up of 18 amino acids. CDR3 in DNA: TGTGCCAGCAGCCAAGATCCCCCTAGCGGGAGTGTGAGCGGGGAGCTGTTTTTT. Protein sequence: CASSQDPPSGSVSGELFF.

The V and J genes are TRBV5-1 and TRBJ2-5; 7 nucleotides line up with TRBD1. From germline, CDR1 is SGHRS and CDR2 YFSETQ. The CDR3 spans 14 residues. Trimming cost V 3 bases and J 3 bases; bases outside gene matches: 5. Here the CDR3 DNA reads TGCGCCAGCAGCTGGTGGGACAGCAAAGAGACCCAGTACTTC. Amino acid sequence: CASSWWDSKETQYF.

This clonotype has more than one count but fewer than ten. The J gene is TRBJ2-7, the V gene TRBV20-1; no reliable D call. Germline values: CDR1 DFQATT, CDR2 SNEGSKA (reference sequence). The V and J ends lost 0 bases and 0 bases respectively, with 15 bases between them. The CDR3 has 16 residues. CDR3 protein: CSARDLGLGNSYEQYF. The CDR3 bases are TGCAGTGCTAGAGATTTAGGGCTGGGTAACTCCTACGAGCAGTACTTC.

This clonotype occurred many times. This CDR3 is CSARGRYSNQPQHF. CDR3 in DNA: TGCAGTGCTAGAGGGAGATATAGCAATCAGCCCCAGCATTTT. J is TRBJ1-5 and V is TRBV20-1; no clear D. Trimming took 1 base from V and 0 from J, leaving 7 bases between them. CDR1 and CDR2 (germline): DFQATT, SNEGSKA (reference sequence). There are 14 residues in the CDR3.

The chain is built from TRBV20-1 and TRBJ2-7; perhaps TRBD2 as D (5 bases). V was trimmed by 6 bases and J by 1 base, leaving 16 bases between them. The CDR3 is 14 residues long. Germline CDR1 and CDR2: DFQATT and SNEGSKA (reference sequence). The CDR3 sequence is CSASIAGGSYEQYF. Here the CDR3 DNA reads TGCAGTGCCTCTATAGCTGGAGGTTCCTACGAGCAGTACTTC.

The sample holds many counts of this clonotype. This chain joins TRBV6-5 and TRBJ2-5; 7 positions agree with TRBD1. Germline assignment: CDR1 MNHEY and CDR2 SVGAGI. Losses at the gene ends were 5 bases for V and 1 base for J; bases not matched to a gene: 7. The CDR3 is 15 residues long. CDR3 protein: CASSLRGGTQETQYF. The DNA of the CDR3 is TGTGCCAGCAGTCTACGAGGGGGCACCCAAGAGACCCAGTACTTC.

Ten or more counts support this clonotype. The rearrangement links TRBV10-3 to TRBJ2-1; no reliable D call. Looked up from germline, CDR1 is ENHRY and CDR2 is SYGVKD. The germline V and J ends were trimmed by 0 bases and 0 bases, with 9 bases remaining between them. This CDR3 spans 16 amino acids. In DNA, the CDR3 is TGTGCCATCAGTGAGTCTGGGCAAAGCTCCTACAATGAGCAGTTCTTC. Translating gives CAISESGQSSYNEQFF.

The chain's CDR3 is CASSRKIGRGAFEQFF. The DNA for the CDR3 is TGCGCCAGCAGCAGGAAGATAGGCAGGGGGGCCTTTGAGCAGTTCTTC. The J gene is TRBJ2-1, the V gene TRBV5-1; tentatively, D is TRBD1 (7 bases). The ends were cut back, 4 bases at V and 9 bases at J, with 23 bases in the middle. This CDR3 contains 16 residues. CDR1 and CDR2 (germline): SGHRS, YFSETQ.

The rearrangement uses TRBV2 and TRBJ2-7; weak D call: TRBD2 (6 bases). The length of the CDR3 is 13 residues. In germline, CDR1 is SNHLY, CDR2 FYNNEI. With 9 bases removed from V and 7 bases from J, the gap between germline ends came to 19 bases. The CDR3 protein is CARLAPSGWEQYF. Here the CDR3 DNA reads TGTGCCAGGCTAGCGCCCTCGGGGTGGGAGCAGTACTTC.

This clonotype was observed at least ten times. The J gene is TRBJ2-1, the V gene TRBV5-1; tentatively, D is TRBD1 (5 bases). V was cut by 3 bases and J by 0 bases, with 16 bases left in between. Germline lookup yields CDR1 SGHRS and CDR2 YFSETQ. This CDR3 has 17 amino acids. CDR3 sequence reads: CASSWEPGLRSYNEQFF. Written as DNA, the CDR3 is TGCGCCAGCAGCTGGGAACCAGGGCTCCGCTCCTACAATGAGCAGTTCTTC.

This clonotype was seen many times. The chain links TRBV7-9 to TRBJ2-1, with a weak D call TRBD2 (5 bases). Germline V gene sequence: CDR1 SEHNR, CDR2 FQNEAQ (reference sequence). The V and J ends lost 3 bases and 0 bases respectively, with 9 bases between them. This CDR3 region has 15 residues. The CDR3 here is CASSFPGSSYNEQFF. CDR3 bases: TGTGCCAGCAGCTTTCCGGGGAGCTCCTACAATGAGCAGTTCTTC.

DNA for the CDR3: TGTGCCAGCAGTGAGACTAGCGCCTCCTACGAGCAGTACTTC. Translated, it gives CASSETSASYEQYF. The chain employs TRBV9 and TRBJ2-7, with TRBD2 identical over 8 bases. With 5 bases clipped from V and 0 bases from J, the junction kept 4 bases outside the gene matches. Germline assignment: CDR1 SGDLS and CDR2 YYNGEE. The length of the CDR3 is 14 residues.

The V call is TRBV6-5, the J call TRBJ2-7, with 11 positions matching TRBD1. The CDR3 runs to 15 residues. Per germline, CDR1 MNHEY and CDR2 SVGAGI. Losses at the gene ends were 2 bases for V and 3 bases for J; bases not matched to a gene: 3. CDR3 protein: CASSYIGTGGYEQYF. The DNA for the CDR3 is TGTGCCAGCAGTTACATCGGGACAGGGGGCTACGAGCAGTACTTC.

The chain has TRBV7-9 and TRBJ2-1, with D maybe TRBD2 (7 bases). The V gene lost 5 bases and the J gene lost 7 bases, with 21 bases spanning the gap. The V gene's germline CDR1 is SEHNR and CDR2 FQNEAQ (reference sequence). The CDR3 sequence is 16 residues long. CDR3 in amino acids: CASSPRDGGLGNEQFF. CDR3 DNA sequence: TGTGCCAGCAGCCCACGGGACGGGGGGCTTGGTAATGAGCAGTTCTTC.

This clonotype was recorded many times. This chain joins TRBV12-3 or TRBV12-4 and TRBJ1-6, with no clear D. There are 13 residues in the CDR3. Trimming stripped 4 bases from V and 9 bases from J, with 10 bases between. The CDR3 coding sequence is TGTGCCAGCAGTTATAAAGCGATTTCACCCCTCCACTTT. This gives the protein CASSYKAISPLHF.

This clonotype was observed a handful of times. The chain recombines TRBV7-2 with TRBJ2-7; 15 bases agree with TRBD2. The CDR3 is 16 amino acids. In germline, CDR1 is SGHTA, CDR2 FQGNSA. The V segment lost 4 bases and the J segment 2 bases; nucleotides outside the gene matches: 3. CDR3 amino acids: CASSWGLAGGAYEQYF. CDR3 nucleotide sequence: TGTGCCAGCAGCTGGGGACTAGCGGGAGGCGCCTACGAGCAGTACTTC.

The V call is TRBV12-3 or TRBV12-4, the J call TRBJ2-7; TRBD2 matches at 8 bases. Unmatched junction bases numbered 5, after V lost 5 bases and J lost 2 bases. This CDR3 contains 14 residues. CDR3 nucleotides: TGTGCCAGCAGTCCAGTAGCGGGACCCTACGAGCAGTACTTC. Encoded protein: CASSPVAGPYEQYF.

This chain's CDR3 is CASSLDVIETQYF. As DNA, the CDR3 is TGTGCCAGCAGCTTAGACGTCATAGAGACCCAGTACTTC. V gene TRBV11-1 combines with J gene TRBJ2-5; D is uncertain. V lost 1 base and J 4 bases, leaving 7 bases between the germline ends. There are 13 residues in the CDR3. In germline, CDR1 is SGHAT, CDR2 FQDESV (reference sequence).

Points on this clonotype: A much larger clonotype is one base distant, so this may be a read error. The chain carries TRBV20-1 and TRBJ1-2; 10 positions agree with TRBD1. This CDR3 spans 14 amino acids. Germline lookup yields CDR1 DFQATT and CDR2 SNEGSKA (reference sequence). The CDR3 DNA follows: TGCTGTGCTCGCGGACAGGGGGGCAACTATGGCTACACCTTC. Translation: CCARGQGGNYGYTF.

The genes are TRBV5-1 and TRBJ2-5; D possibly uses TRBD1 or TRBD2 (5 bases each). The CDR3 covers 14 residues. The V gene's germline CDR1 is SGHRS and CDR2 YFSETQ. Trimming pared 3 bases from V and 3 bases from J, leaving 12 bases between. DNA for the CDR3: TGCGCCAGCAGCTGGGGACGCAAAGAAGAGACCCAGTACTTC. Protein sequence: CASSWGRKEETQYF.